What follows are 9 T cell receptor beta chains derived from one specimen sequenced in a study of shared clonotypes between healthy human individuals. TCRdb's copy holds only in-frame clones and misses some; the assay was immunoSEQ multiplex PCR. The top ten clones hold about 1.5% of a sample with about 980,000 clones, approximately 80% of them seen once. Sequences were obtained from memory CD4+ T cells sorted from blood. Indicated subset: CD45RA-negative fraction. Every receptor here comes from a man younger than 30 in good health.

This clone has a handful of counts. CDR3 residues: CASRSTIDRETQYF. The CDR3 nucleotides are TGCGCCAGCAGAAGTACTATCGACAGAGAGACCCAGTACTTC. This chain links TRBV4-1 with TRBJ2-5; the D gene is possibly TRBD1 (5 bases). Trimming took off 6 bases at V and 4 bases at J, with 15 bases between the two ends. This CDR3 contains 14 residues. Germline CDR1 reads MGHRA; CDR2 reads YSYEKL.

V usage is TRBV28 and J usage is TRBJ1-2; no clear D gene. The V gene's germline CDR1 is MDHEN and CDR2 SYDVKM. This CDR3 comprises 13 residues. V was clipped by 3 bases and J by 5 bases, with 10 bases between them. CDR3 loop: CASSFPSTYGYTF. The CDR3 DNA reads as TGTGCCAGCAGTTTCCCTAGCACATATGGCTACACCTTC.

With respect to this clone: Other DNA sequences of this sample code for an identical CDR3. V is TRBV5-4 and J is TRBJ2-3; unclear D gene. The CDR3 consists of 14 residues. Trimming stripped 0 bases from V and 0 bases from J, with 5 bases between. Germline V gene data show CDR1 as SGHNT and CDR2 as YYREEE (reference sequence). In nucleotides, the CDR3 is TGTGCCAGCAGCTTGGGTGGGAGCACAGATACGCAGTATTTT. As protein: CASSLGGSTDTQYF.

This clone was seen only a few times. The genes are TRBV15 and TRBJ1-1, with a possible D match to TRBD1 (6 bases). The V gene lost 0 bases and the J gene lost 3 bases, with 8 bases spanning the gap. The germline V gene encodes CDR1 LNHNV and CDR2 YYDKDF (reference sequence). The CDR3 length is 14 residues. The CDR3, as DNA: TGTGCCACCAGCAGAGATTCAGGGGACACTGAAGCTTTCTTT. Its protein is CATSRDSGDTEAFF.

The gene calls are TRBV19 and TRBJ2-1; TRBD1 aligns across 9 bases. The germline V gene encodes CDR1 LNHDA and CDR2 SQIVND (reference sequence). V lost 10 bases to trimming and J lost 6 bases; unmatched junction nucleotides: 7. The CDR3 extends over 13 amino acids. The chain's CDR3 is CAKTRDRANEQFF. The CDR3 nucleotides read TGTGCCAAAACGCGGGACAGGGCCAATGAGCAGTTCTTC.

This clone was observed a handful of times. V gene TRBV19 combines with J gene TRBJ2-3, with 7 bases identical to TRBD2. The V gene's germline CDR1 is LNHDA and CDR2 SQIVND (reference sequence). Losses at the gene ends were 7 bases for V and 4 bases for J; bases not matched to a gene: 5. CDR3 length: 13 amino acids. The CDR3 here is CASTSTSSDTQYF. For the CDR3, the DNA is TGTGCCAGTACCTCGACTAGCTCAGATACGCAGTATTTT.

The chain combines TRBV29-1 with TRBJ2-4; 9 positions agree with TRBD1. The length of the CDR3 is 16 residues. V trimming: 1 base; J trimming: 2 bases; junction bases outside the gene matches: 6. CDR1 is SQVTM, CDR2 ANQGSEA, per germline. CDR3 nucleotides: TGCAGCGTTGAAGCCAACAGGGGGCCGACCAAAAACATTCAGTACTTC. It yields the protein CSVEANRGPTKNIQYF.

The CDR3 DNA reads TGCGCCAGCCATAATACGGGACAGGGATACGAGCAGTACTTC. Protein: CASHNTGQGYEQYF. The rearrangement links TRBV5-1 to TRBJ2-7, with TRBD1 matching 9 bases. The CDR3 is 14 residues long. J was trimmed by 4 bases and V by 7 bases; bases with no gene match: 9. Germline CDR1 and CDR2: SGHRS and YFSETQ. Full variable domain (rest looked up from reference TRBV5-1 and TRBJ2-7): KAGVTQTPRYLIKTRGQQVTLSCSPISGHRSVSWYQQTPGQGLQFLFEYFSETQRNKGNFPGRFSGRQFSNSRSEMNVSTLELGDSALYLCASHNTGQGYEQYFGPGTRLTVT.

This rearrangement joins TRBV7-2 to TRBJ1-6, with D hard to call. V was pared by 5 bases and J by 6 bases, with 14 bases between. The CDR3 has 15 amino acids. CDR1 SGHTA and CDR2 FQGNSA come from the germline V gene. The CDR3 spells CASSHQTTVNSPLHF. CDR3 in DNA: TGTGCCAGCAGCCACCAAACAACAGTTAATTCACCCCTCCACTTT.